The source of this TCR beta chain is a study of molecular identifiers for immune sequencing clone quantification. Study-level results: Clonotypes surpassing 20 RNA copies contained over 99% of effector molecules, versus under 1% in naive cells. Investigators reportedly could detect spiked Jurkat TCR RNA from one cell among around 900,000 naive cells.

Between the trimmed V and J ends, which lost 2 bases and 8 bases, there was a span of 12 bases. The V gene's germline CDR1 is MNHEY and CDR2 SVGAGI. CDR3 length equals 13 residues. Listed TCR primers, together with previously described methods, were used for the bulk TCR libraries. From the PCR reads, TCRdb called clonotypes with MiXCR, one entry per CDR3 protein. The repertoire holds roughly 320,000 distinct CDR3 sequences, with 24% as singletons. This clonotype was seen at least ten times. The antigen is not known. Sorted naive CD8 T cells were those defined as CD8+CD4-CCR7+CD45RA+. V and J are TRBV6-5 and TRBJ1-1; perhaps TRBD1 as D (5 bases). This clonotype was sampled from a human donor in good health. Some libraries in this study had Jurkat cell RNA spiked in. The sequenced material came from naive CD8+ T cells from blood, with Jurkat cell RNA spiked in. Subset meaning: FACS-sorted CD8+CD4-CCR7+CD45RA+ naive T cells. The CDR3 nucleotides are TGTGCCAGCAGTTACGGGCAGGGTTTGGAAGCTTTCTTT. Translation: CASSYGQGLEAFF.